These T cell receptor beta chains were read from a single sample in a study of CD8 T cells in Susac syndrome. TCRdb reprocessed the immunoSEQ multiplex PCR reads via MiXCR and lists one record per CDR3 protein. The table has 190,000 or so distinct CDR3 sequences, about 95% seen once. Sequencing used CD4+ T cells from PBMCs. All receptors derive from a human donor with multiple sclerosis. The CDR3 runs from the conserved cysteine through the conserved F or W. A D gene is named only where the DNA matches it firmly. Clone size appears in some rows only: once, few, many, or a class for an expanded clone.

J gene: TRBJ1-1; V gene: TRBV12-3/TRBV12-4; clone size: few; D gene: .; CDR3 protein: CASSLAGDTEAFF; CDR3 DNA: TGTGCCAGCAGTTTAGCGGGGGACACTGAAGCTTTCTTT
J gene: TRBJ2-1; V gene: TRBV6-6; clone size: .; D gene: TRBD2; CDR3 protein: CASSYGTSANEQFF; CDR3 DNA: TGTGCCAGCAGTTACGGGACTAGCGCCAATGAGCAGTTCTTC
J gene: TRBJ2-2; V gene: TRBV3-1; clone size: .; D gene: TRBD2; CDR3 protein: CASSGGLVVTGELFF; CDR3 DNA: TGTGCCAGCTCCGGGGGACTAGTAGTGACCGGGGAGCTGTTTTTT
J gene: TRBJ2-7; V gene: TRBV7-9; clone size: .; D gene: .; CDR3 protein: CASSPDAGSDEQYF; CDR3 DNA: TGTGCCAGCAGCCCAGATGCGGGGTCCGACGAGCAGTACTTC
J gene: TRBJ1-2; V gene: TRBV14; clone size: .; D gene: TRBD1; CDR3 protein: CASSLGQTRGYTF; CDR3 DNA: TGTGCCAGCAGCTTGGGACAGACTCGCGGCTACACCTTC
J gene: TRBJ2-1; V gene: TRBV5-1; clone size: .; D gene: .; CDR3 protein: CASTGSEQFF; CDR3 DNA: TGCGCCAGCACAGGGTCTGAGCAGTTCTTC
J gene: TRBJ2-1; V gene: TRBV20-1; clone size: .; D gene: .; CDR3 protein: CSGAERYNEQFF; CDR3 DNA: TGCAGTGGTGCGGAACGCTACAATGAGCAGTTCTTC
J gene: TRBJ2-3; V gene: TRBV7-2; clone size: .; D gene: .; CDR3 protein: CASSLTGAADTQYF; CDR3 DNA: TGTGCCAGCAGCTTAACGGGAGCTGCAGATACGCAGTATTTT
J gene: TRBJ2-3; V gene: TRBV6-5; clone size: once; D gene: .; CDR3 protein: CASSSTGTATDTQYF; CDR3 DNA: TGTGCCAGCAGTAGCACCGGGACTGCCACAGATACGCAGTATTTT
J gene: TRBJ2-1; V gene: TRBV9; clone size: .; D gene: TRBD2; CDR3 protein: CASSAPGLGDEQFF; CDR3 DNA: TGTGCCAGCAGCGCCCCAGGACTAGGTGATGAGCAGTTCTTC
J gene: TRBJ2-3; V gene: TRBV7-6; clone size: .; D gene: .; CDR3 protein: CASSLTVLTDTQYF; CDR3 DNA: TGTGCCAGCAGCTTAACGGTGTTGACAGATACGCAGTATTTT
J gene: TRBJ2-1; V gene: TRBV7-2; clone size: .; D gene: TRBD1; CDR3 protein: CASRLRQGNYNEQFF; CDR3 DNA: TGTGCCAGCAGACTCAGACAGGGAAACTACAATGAGCAGTTCTTC
J gene: TRBJ2-1; V gene: TRBV12-3/TRBV12-4; clone size: once; D gene: .; CDR3 protein: CASCSRSSYNEQFF; CDR3 DNA: TGTGCCAGCTGTTCGAGGTCCTCCTACAATGAGCAGTTCTTC
J gene: TRBJ2-7; V gene: TRBV29-1; clone size: .; D gene: TRBD1; CDR3 protein: CSAQGLPGTATGYEQYF; CDR3 DNA: TGCAGCGCTCAAGGGCTACCTGGGACAGCGACGGGCTACGAGCAGTACTTC
J gene: TRBJ2-1; V gene: TRBV20-1; clone size: .; D gene: .; CDR3 protein: CSASGLSRNEQFF; CDR3 DNA: TGCAGTGCCTCGGGACTGTCACGGAATGAGCAGTTCTTC
J gene: TRBJ2-7; V gene: TRBV7-8; clone size: .; D gene: .; CDR3 protein: CASSPSTGRPFGQYF; CDR3 DNA: TGTGCCAGCAGCCCCTCTACAGGGCGGCCTTTTGGGCAGTACTTC
J gene: TRBJ1-5; V gene: TRBV30; clone size: few; D gene: .; CDR3 protein: CAWSRRGNQPQHF; CDR3 DNA: TGTGCCTGGAGTCGGAGAGGCAATCAGCCCCAGCATTTT
J gene: TRBJ2-2; V gene: TRBV2; clone size: .; D gene: TRBD1; CDR3 protein: CASSTQGSANTGELFF; CDR3 DNA: TGTGCCAGCAGTACACAGGGGTCCGCGAACACCGGGGAGCTGTTTTTT
J gene: TRBJ1-1; V gene: TRBV20-1; clone size: .; D gene: .; CDR3 protein: CSARRGGETEAFF; CDR3 DNA: TGCAGTGCTAGGAGGGGAGGAGAAACTGAAGCTTTCTTT
J gene: TRBJ1-2; V gene: TRBV25-1; clone size: .; D gene: .; CDR3 protein: CASSAANYGYTF; CDR3 DNA: TGTGCCAGCAGTGCTGCTAACTATGGCTACACCTTC
J gene: TRBJ2-7; V gene: TRBV5-1; clone size: .; D gene: .; CDR3 protein: CASSLFRSYEQYF; CDR3 DNA: TGCGCCAGCAGCTTGTTCAGAAGCTACGAGCAGTACTTC
J gene: TRBJ2-3; V gene: TRBV20-1; clone size: .; D gene: .; CDR3 protein: CSAIQDTDTQYF; CDR3 DNA: TGCAGTGCTATCCAGGACACAGATACGCAGTATTTT
J gene: TRBJ2-5; V gene: TRBV12-3/TRBV12-4; clone size: .; D gene: .; CDR3 protein: CASSFAVETQYF; CDR3 DNA: TGTGCCAGCAGTTTCGCCGTTGAGACCCAGTACTTC
J gene: TRBJ2-2; V gene: TRBV20-1; clone size: .; D gene: .; CDR3 protein: CSALPQANTGELFF; CDR3 DNA: TGCAGTGCTCTCCCGCAGGCCAACACCGGGGAGCTGTTTTTT
J gene: TRBJ1-1; V gene: TRBV15; clone size: .; D gene: .; CDR3 protein: CATSFDGSTEAFF; CDR3 DNA: TGTGCCACCAGCTTTGACGGCTCCACTGAAGCTTTCTTT
J gene: TRBJ2-2; V gene: TRBV5-1; clone size: .; D gene: TRBD1; CDR3 protein: CASSMVGQWTGELFF; CDR3 DNA: TGCGCCAGCAGCATGGTGGGACAGTGGACCGGGGAGCTGTTTTTT
J gene: TRBJ2-7; V gene: TRBV11-2; clone size: .; D gene: TRBD1; CDR3 protein: CASSSGQGARYF; CDR3 DNA: TGTGCCAGCAGCTCAGGACAGGGGGCACGATACTTC
J gene: TRBJ2-3; V gene: TRBV30; clone size: .; D gene: .; CDR3 protein: CAGRGSSTDTQYF; CDR3 DNA: TGTGCCGGGAGAGGGAGTAGCACAGATACGCAGTATTTT